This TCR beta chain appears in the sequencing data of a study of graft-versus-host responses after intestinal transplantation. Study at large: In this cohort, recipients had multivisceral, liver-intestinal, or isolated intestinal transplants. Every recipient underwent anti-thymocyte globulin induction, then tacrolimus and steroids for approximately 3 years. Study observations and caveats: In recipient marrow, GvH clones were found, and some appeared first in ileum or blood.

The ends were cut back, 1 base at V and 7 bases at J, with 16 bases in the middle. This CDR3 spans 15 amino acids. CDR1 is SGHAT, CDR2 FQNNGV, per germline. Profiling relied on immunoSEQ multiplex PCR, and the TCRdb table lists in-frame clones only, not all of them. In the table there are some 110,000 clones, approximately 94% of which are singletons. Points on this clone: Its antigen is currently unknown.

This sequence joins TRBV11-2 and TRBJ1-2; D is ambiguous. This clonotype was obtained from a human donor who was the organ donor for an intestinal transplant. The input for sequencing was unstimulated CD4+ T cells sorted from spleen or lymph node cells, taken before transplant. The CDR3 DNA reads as TGTGCCAGCAGCTTAGGGGCCTTCAGTGGCTCTGGCTACACCTTC. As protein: CASSLGAFSGSGYTF.